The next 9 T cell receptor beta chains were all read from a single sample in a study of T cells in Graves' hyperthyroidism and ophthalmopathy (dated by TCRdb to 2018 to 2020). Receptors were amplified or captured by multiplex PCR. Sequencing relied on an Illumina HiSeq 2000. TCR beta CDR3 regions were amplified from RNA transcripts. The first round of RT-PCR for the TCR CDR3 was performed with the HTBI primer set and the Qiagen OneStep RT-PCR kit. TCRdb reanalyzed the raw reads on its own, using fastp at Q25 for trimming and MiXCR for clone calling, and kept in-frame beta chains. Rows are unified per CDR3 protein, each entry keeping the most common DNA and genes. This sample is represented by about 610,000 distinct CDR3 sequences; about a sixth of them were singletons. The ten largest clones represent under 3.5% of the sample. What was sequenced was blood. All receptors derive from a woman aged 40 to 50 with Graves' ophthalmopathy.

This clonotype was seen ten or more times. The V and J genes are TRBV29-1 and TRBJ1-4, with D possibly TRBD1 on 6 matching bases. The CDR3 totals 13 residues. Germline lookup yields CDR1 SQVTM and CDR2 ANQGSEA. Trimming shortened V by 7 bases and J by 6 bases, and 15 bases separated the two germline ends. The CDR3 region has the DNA TGCAGCGCGAGAACAGGGCTTGATGAAAAACTGTTTTTT. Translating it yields CSARTGLDEKLFF.

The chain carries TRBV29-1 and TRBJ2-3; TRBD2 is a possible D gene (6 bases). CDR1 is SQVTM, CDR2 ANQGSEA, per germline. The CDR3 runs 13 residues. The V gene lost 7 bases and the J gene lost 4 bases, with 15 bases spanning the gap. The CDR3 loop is CSAAGQGADTQYF. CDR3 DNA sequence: TGCAGCGCCGCGGGGCAGGGTGCAGATACGCAGTATTTT.

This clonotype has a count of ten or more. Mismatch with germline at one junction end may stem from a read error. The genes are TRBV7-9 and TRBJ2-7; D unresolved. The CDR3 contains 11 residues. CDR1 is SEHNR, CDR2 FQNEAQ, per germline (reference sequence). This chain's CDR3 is CASSLSSEQYF. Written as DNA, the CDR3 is TGCGCCAGCAGCTTAAGCTCCGAGCAGTACTTC.

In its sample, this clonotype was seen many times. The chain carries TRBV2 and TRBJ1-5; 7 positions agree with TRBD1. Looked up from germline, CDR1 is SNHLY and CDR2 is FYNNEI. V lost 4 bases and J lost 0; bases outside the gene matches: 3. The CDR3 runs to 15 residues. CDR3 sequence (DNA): TGTGCCAGCAGTGCCGACAGGGATAGCAATCAGCCCCAGCATTTT. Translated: CASSADRDSNQPQHF.

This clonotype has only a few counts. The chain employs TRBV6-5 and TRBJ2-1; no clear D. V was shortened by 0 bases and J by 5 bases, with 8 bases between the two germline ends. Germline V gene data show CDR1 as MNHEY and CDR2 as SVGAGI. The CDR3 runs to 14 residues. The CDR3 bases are TGTGCCAGCAGTTACTCGTCCCCTCACAATGAGCAGTTCTTC. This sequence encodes CASSYSSPHNEQFF.

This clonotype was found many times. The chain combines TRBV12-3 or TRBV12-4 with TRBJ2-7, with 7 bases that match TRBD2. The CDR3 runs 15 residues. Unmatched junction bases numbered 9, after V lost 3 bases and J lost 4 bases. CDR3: CASSLVRGSKYEQYF. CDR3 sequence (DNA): TGTGCCAGCAGTTTGGTACGCGGGAGTAAGTACGAGCAGTACTTC.

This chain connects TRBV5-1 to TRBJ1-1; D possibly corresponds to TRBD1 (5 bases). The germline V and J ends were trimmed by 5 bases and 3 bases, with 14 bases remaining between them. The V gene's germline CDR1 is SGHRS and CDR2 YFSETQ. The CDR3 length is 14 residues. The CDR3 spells CASRRGGDDTEAFF. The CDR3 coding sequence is TGCGCCAGCAGACGGGGGGGAGATGACACTGAAGCTTTCTTT. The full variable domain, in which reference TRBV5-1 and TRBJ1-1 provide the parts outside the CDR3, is KAGVTQTPRYLIKTRGQQVTLSCSPISGHRSVSWYQQTPGQGLQFLFEYFSETQRNKGNFPGRFSGRQFSNSRSEMNVSTLELGDSALYLCASRRGGDDTEAFFGQGTRLTVV.

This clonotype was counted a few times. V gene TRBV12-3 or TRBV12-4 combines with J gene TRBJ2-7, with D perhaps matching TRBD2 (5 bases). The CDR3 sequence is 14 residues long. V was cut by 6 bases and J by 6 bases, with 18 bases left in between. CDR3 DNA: TGTGCCAGCAGCCCTGACGGTTCGGGGATCGAGCAGTACTTC. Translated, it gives CASSPDGSGIEQYF.

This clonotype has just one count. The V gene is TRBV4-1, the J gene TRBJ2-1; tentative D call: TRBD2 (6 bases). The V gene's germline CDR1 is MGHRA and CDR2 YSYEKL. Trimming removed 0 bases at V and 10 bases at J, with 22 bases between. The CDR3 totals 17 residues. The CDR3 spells CASSQDEAQRARGEQFF. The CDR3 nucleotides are TGCGCCAGCAGCCAAGATGAGGCGCAGCGGGCCCGGGGGGAGCAGTTCTTC.